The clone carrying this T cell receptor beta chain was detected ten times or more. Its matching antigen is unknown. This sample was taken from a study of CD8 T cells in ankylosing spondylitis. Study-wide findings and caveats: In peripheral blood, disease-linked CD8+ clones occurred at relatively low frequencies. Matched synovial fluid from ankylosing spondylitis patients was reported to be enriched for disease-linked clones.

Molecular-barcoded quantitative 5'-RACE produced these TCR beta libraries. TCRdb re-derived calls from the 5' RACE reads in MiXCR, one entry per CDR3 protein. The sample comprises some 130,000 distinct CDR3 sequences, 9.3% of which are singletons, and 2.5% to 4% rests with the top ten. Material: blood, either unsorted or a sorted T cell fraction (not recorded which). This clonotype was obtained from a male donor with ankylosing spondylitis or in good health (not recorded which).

CDR3 loop: CASSPQCQPQHF. CDR3 coding DNA: TGCGCCAGCAGCCCCCAATGCCAGCCCCAGCATTTT. This chain connects TRBV4-3 to TRBJ1-5; D is uncertain. The CDR3 totals 12 residues. V dropped 4 bases and J dropped 7 bases, with 8 bases sitting between them. The germline V gene has CDR1 LGHNA and CDR2 YSLEER.